This TCR beta chain was documented in a study of blood T cell repertoires in COVID-19. Study details: Both acute and convalescent COVID-19 samples were obtained from the United States, Italy and Spain. Sources were T cells, B-cell-depleted T cells, or PBMCs; the material itself was cDNA or gDNA.

The CDR3 sequence is 14 residues long. The V gene lost 1 base and the J gene lost 4 bases, with 5 bases spanning the gap. Germline CDR1 and CDR2: LGHNA and YNFKEQ. Per the original methods: Counts of nucleated cells, estimated from reference gene primer amplification, were obtained. The method was immunoSEQ multiplex PCR; TCRdb's version includes in-frame clones alone and lacks a portion of them. The DNA was the basis for D and trimming; V, J and clone size are from that table. The table shows approximately 52,000 clones, with 86% occurring only once. This chain connects TRBV4-2 to TRBJ2-6; D is undetermined. Sample: peripheral blood. The TCR originated in a man in his 60s with acute or convalescent COVID-19. The CDR3, as DNA: TGTGCCAGCAGCCAAGGAGCCGGGGCCAACGTCCTGACTTTC. It yields the protein CASSQGAGANVLTF.